The entry below gives a single T cell receptor (beta chain) sequence along with its context. The antigen remains undetermined. Researchers reported that TCR beta cDNA libraries carried unique molecular identifiers. MiXCR, applied by TCRdb to the PCR reads, yields one record per CDR3 protein. In the table there are fewer than 900,000 distinct CDR3 sequences, about 45% of which are singletons. This sample stems from a study of post-analysis software for immune sequencing data. Findings and limits, study-wide: In patients, TRBV5-6, TRBV5-1 and TRBV20-1 belonged to about five TRBV segments found more frequently than in controls.

The CDR3 consists of 14 residues. The germline CDR1 and CDR2 sequences are SGHTA and FQGNSA. Trimming pared 1 base from V and 9 bases from J, leaving 13 bases between. The chain uses TRBV7-2 and TRBJ2-1; perhaps TRBD2 as D (6 bases). This TCR derives from a girl aged 5-17 years with multiple sclerosis. Sequenced sample: blood. CDR3 in DNA: TGTGCCAGCAGCTTAGACCCTAGCGTCAGTGAGCAGTTCTTC. As protein: CASSLDPSVSEQFF.